This T cell receptor beta chain was identified in a study of control samples from healthy donors and cancer patients. Profiling relied on immunoSEQ multiplex PCR, and the TCRdb table lists in-frame clones only, not all of them. The sample holds 110,000 or so clones, approximately 90% seen once. This TCR was sampled from a human donor in good health. The donor label of this sample is uncertain. The specimen sequenced was blood.

The CDR3 loop reads CASSNRADTGELFF. The CDR3 coding sequence is TGTGCCAGCAGTAACAGGGCAGACACCGGGGAGCTGTTTTTT. The chain carries TRBV6-4 and TRBJ2-2; D is perhaps TRBD1 (6 bases). This CDR3 region has 14 residues. Germline V gene lookup returns CDR1 MRHNA and CDR2 SNTAGT. Trimming removed 5 bases at V and 3 bases at J, with 10 bases between.